This section outlines one T cell receptor beta chain sequence together with its context. What it binds is not known. These data originate in a study of graft-versus-host responses after intestinal transplantation. Study as a whole: All recipients were given anti-thymocyte globulin induction, and tacrolimus and steroids were then administered for roughly three years.

Regarding the study as a whole: Early post-transplant HvG declines tracked with peak circulating GvH clone levels. Researchers found GvH clones in recipient marrow, and some showed up first in ileum or blood.

The CDR3 contains 11 residues. V was shortened by 5 bases and J by 7 bases, with 6 bases between the two germline ends. Germline CDR1 is MDHEN and CDR2 is SYDVKM. TCRdb keeps only in-frame clones here, not all; method: immunoSEQ multiplex PCR. This sample has 45,000 to 60,000 clones; about 93% occur once, and the top ten carry around 2.5%. The chain couples TRBV28 to TRBJ2-1; D not resolved. The source material was unstimulated CD4+ T cells sorted from spleen or lymph node cells, sampled before transplant. This clonotype was obtained from a human donor who was the organ donor for an intestinal transplant. The chain's CDR3 is CASSSENEQFF. DNA for the CDR3: TGTGCCAGCAGTAGCGAGAATGAGCAGTTCTTC.